This TCR beta chain was identified in a study of T cells in Graves' hyperthyroidism and ophthalmopathy. The table lists this clonotype with many counts. Germline CDR1 is SGHRS and CDR2 is YFSETQ. Trimming stripped 0 bases from V and 3 bases from J, with 13 bases between. CDR3 length: 15 amino acids. Template material for amplifying TCR beta CDR3 regions consisted of RNA transcripts. Researchers ran a first-round RT-PCR on the TCR CDR3 using the HTBI primer set. From the multiplex PCR reads, TCRdb called clonotypes with MiXCR, one entry per CDR3 protein. The table has fewer than 500,000 distinct CDR3 sequences, about 14% seen once; the top ten hold around 20%. It was uncontrolled infection, other autoimmune disease, pregnancy or lactation that excluded patients. The authors took PBMCs from 10 ml fresh peripheral blood.

V is TRBV5-1 and J is TRBJ2-7, with D possibly being TRBD2 (5 bases). The sequenced material came from blood. The TCR was taken from a young woman with Graves' ophthalmopathy. The CDR3 loop is CASSLAAGAGYEQYF. For the CDR3, the DNA is TGCGCCAGCAGCTTGGCCGCGGGCGCGGGCTACGAGCAGTACTTC.